These T cell receptor beta chains were read from a single sample in a study of blood T cell repertoires in COVID-19. Generated by immunoSEQ multiplex PCR, the TCRdb table keeps only in-frame clones and is missing some. This table holds under 60,000 clones, roughly 90% found once. Specimen: peripheral blood. The receptors originated from a man between 45 and 60 years old with acute or convalescent COVID-19. Each CDR3 is given with its conserved first and last residue. The order of the fields is D gene, clone size, V gene, J gene, CDR3 DNA, CDR3 protein. The D gene is left open where the match is weak. Size is omitted from some rows. Given values are once, few, many or a class for expanded clones.

TRBD2	-	TRBV19	TRBJ2-7	TGTGCCAGTGCTGCTACTAGCGAAGCCTACGAGCAGTACTTC	CASAATSEAYEQYF
-	-	TRBV6-1	TRBJ2-6	TGTGCCAGCAGTGAAATAAGAGCCTCTGGGGCCAACGTCCTGACTTTC	CASSEIRASGANVLTF
-	few	TRBV10-3	TRBJ1-3	TGTGCCATCAGTGAAATAGTTGGAAACACCATATATTTT	CAISEIVGNTIYF
TRBD2	-	TRBV7-2	TRBJ2-7	TGTGCCAGCAGCCCCGAAGCGGGAGTAACCGGGCAGTACTTC	CASSPEAGVTGQYF
-	-	TRBV27	TRBJ1-6	TGTGCCAGCAGTCCCCGGGAGGGTGGTAATTCACCCCTCCACTTT	CASSPREGGNSPLHF
-	few	TRBV3-1/TRBV3-2	TRBJ2-7	TGTGCCAGCACCCGAGGACTACCAGATGGCGAGCAGTACTTC	CASTRGLPDGEQYF
-	-	TRBV6-5	TRBJ1-3	TGTGCCAGCAGGGATACAGGTACTGGAAACACCATATATTTT	CASRDTGTGNTIYF
TRBD2	-	TRBV5-4	TRBJ2-5	TGTGCCAGCAGCTTGGTAGCGGGAGGAGTTGAGACCCAGTACTTC	CASSLVAGGVETQYF
TRBD2	-	TRBV7-2	TRBJ2-7	TGTGCCAGCAGGGTACTAGCGGGAGTAGGAGGGGGCGGCGAGCAGTACTTC	CASRVLAGVGGGGEQYF
TRBD1	-	TRBV2	TRBJ2-7	TGTGCCAGCAGTGAAGCGGGGGGACAGGGGGCTGAGCAGTACTTC	CASSEAGGQGAEQYF
TRBD2	-	TRBV6-1	TRBJ2-3	TGTGCCAGCAGTGATAGCGGGAGGGCCTCAGATACGCAGTATTTT	CASSDSGRASDTQYF
-	-	TRBV7-2	TRBJ2-3	TGTGCCAGCAGCTTACCAGGGGACGACTACACAGATACGCAGTATTTT	CASSLPGDDYTDTQYF
-	-	TRBV5-4	TRBJ1-1	TGTGCCAGCAGCTTGGATAGATCCAACACTGAAGCTTTCTTT	CASSLDRSNTEAFF
TRBD2	-	TRBV4-1	TRBJ2-7	TGCGCCAGCAGCCGGGACCAAGCGGGAGCAAGGGTCGAGCAGTACTTC	CASSRDQAGARVEQYF
-	-	TRBV11-2	TRBJ2-7	TGTGCCAGCAGCATCTCCGGGGAGACCTCCTACGAGCAGTACTTC	CASSISGETSYEQYF
-	-	TRBV6-2/TRBV6-3	TRBJ1-5	TGTGCCAGCAGTGGACTGCTCAATCAGCCCCAGCATTTT	CASSGLLNQPQHF
TRBD1	once	TRBV24-1	TRBJ2-1	TGTGCCACCAGTGATGCGGGACAGGGGTTTAGCGATGAGCAGTTCTTC	CATSDAGQGFSDEQFF
-	-	TRBV19	TRBJ2-3	TGTGCCAGTAGTATAGCGGGGGAAGTGGGAGATACGCAGTATTTT	CASSIAGEVGDTQYF
-	-	TRBV20-1	TRBJ2-5	TGCAGTGCTAGTAAGAGGGAGGCCCTACAAGAGACCCAGTACTTC	CSASKREALQETQYF
TRBD2	-	TRBV2	TRBJ2-3	TGTGCCAGCAGTGTACGGGCTAGCGGCGGGGGGTGCACAGATACGCAGTATTTT	CASSVRASGGGCTDTQYF
TRBD2	-	TRBV9	TRBJ2-7	TGTGCCAGCAGCGTTGCGGGAGGGGCCTTCTACGAGCAGTACTTC	CASSVAGGAFYEQYF
-	-	TRBV13	TRBJ2-3	TGTGCCAGCAGCTTGTACCGGTACACAGATACGCAGTATTTT	CASSLYRYTDTQYF
-	-	TRBV13	TRBJ2-7	TGTGCCAGCAGCCAAAGAGAGAGGGACGAGCAGTACTTC	CASSQRERDEQYF
TRBD1	-	TRBV12-3/TRBV12-4	TRBJ2-1	TGTGCCAGCAGGACAGGGCGCAATGAGCAGTTCTTC	CASRTGRNEQFF
TRBD1	-	TRBV6-5	TRBJ1-4	TGTGCCAGCAGTTACGGCCAGGGGGGAACTAATGAAAAACTGTTTTTT	CASSYGQGGTNEKLFF
TRBD1	-	TRBV4-3	TRBJ2-7	TGCGCCAGCAGCGCCGGGACAGGGACCTACGAGCAGTACTTC	CASSAGTGTYEQYF
TRBD1	-	TRBV4-1	TRBJ2-3	TGCGCCAGCAGCAGCCTACAGGGGGCAGGAGATACGCAGTATTTT	CASSSLQGAGDTQYF
-	-	TRBV25-1	TRBJ1-3	TGTGCCAGCGGCAACCCCCGAGGAAACACCATATATTTT	CASGNPRGNTIYF